These 13 T cell receptor beta chains came from one sample sequenced in a study of CD8+ T cells in alopecia areata. It was cDNA, reverse transcribed from extracted RNA, that served as the sequencing template. Data came from immunoSEQ multiplex PCR; TCRdb stores just in-frame clones and leaves some out. The table lists 180,000 or so clones, 50% to 75% of them singletons. The treatment denotes: oral pan-JAK inhibitor, 5-10 mg twice daily. This sample comprised CD4+ T cells sorted from blood, obtained between weeks 55 and 65, from a patient treated with tofacitinib. The receptors originated from a human donor with alopecia areata.

This clone was detected a few times. This chain connects TRBV30 to TRBJ1-1; D is undetermined. The germline V and J ends were trimmed by 4 bases and 2 bases, with 11 bases remaining between them. The germline V gene encodes CDR1 GTSNPN and CDR2 SVGIG (reference sequence). The CDR3 totals 13 residues. In DNA form, the CDR3 reads TGTGCCTGGAACCCACAGCAAAACACTGAAGCTTTCTTT. This codes for CAWNPQQNTEAFF.

This clone was picked up many times. The J gene is TRBJ2-7, the V gene TRBV5-6; D is unresolved. V gave up 4 bases and J gave up 2 bases, with 7 bases separating them. CDR1 is SGHDT and CDR2 is YYEEEE in the germline V gene. The CDR3 covers 12 residues. The CDR3 loop is CASSLTPYEQYF. The DNA for the CDR3 is TGTGCCAGCAGCCTGACACCCTACGAGCAGTACTTC.

The table lists this clone with many counts. This chain connects TRBV11-1 to TRBJ1-1, with no clear D. Germline CDR1 reads SGHAT; CDR2 reads FQDESV (reference sequence). The CDR3 length is 12 residues. V was pared by 8 bases and J by 4 bases, with 11 bases between. The CDR3 spells CASLGWSTEAFF. The DNA of the CDR3 is TGTGCCAGCCTTGGATGGAGCACTGAAGCTTTCTTT.

For the CDR3, the DNA is TGTGCCAGCAGCTTTGCGGTCTACTACGAGCAGTACTTC. Translation: CASSFAVYYEQYF. The chain joins TRBV7-9 to TRBJ2-7; D call uncertain. The germline V gene encodes CDR1 SEHNR and CDR2 FQNEAQ (reference sequence). The ends were cut back, 3 bases at V and 3 bases at J, with 9 bases in the middle. The CDR3 has 13 residues.

The V and J genes are TRBV2 and TRBJ1-4; 8 bases match TRBD1. The CDR3 is made up of 14 amino acids. V was pared by 10 bases and J by 7 bases, with 11 bases of the junction left unmatched. Per the germline V gene, CDR1 is SNHLY and CDR2 is FYNNEI. Here the CDR3 reads CATRDTGGSEKLFF. DNA for the CDR3: TGTGCCACCCGGGATACAGGGGGGAGTGAAAAACTGTTTTTT. The variable domain in full, with the rest retrieved from reference TRBV2 and TRBJ1-4, is EPEVTQTPSHQVTQMGQEVILRCVPISNHLYFYWYRQILGQKVEFLVSFYNNEISEKSEIFDDQFSVERPDGSNFTLKIRSTKLEDSAMYFCATRDTGGSEKLFFGSGTQLSVL.

As to this clone: The conserved closing phenylalanine or tryptophan is absent in this CDR3, likely reflecting a read error. The DNA is left out, because the CDR3 cannot be placed on it with certainty; the CDR3 is given as TCRdb lists it. This rearrangement joins TRBV29-1 to TRBJ1-2; the table's D call, TRBD1, has no DNA check behind it. Counting both end residues, the CDR3 totals 9 amino acids. In germline, CDR1 is SQVTM, CDR2 ANQGSEA. This CDR3 is CSVSQGLIL.

V and J are TRBV10-3 and TRBJ2-1, with 8 bases fitting TRBD2. The CDR3 length is 14 residues. The V gene's germline CDR1 is ENHRY and CDR2 SYGVKD. Trimming at V came to 3 bases and at J to 5 bases, leaving 3 bases not matched to a gene. The CDR3 is CAISDRTSHNEQFF. The CDR3, as DNA: TGTGCCATCAGTGATCGGACTAGCCACAATGAGCAGTTCTTC.

V is TRBV2 and J is TRBJ1-2; possible D gene TRBD1, 5 bases. V was clipped by 5 bases and J by 5 bases, with 18 bases between them. The length of the CDR3 is 15 residues. CDR1 and CDR2 (germline): SNHLY, FYNNEI. The CDR3 sequence is CASSLGRGESYGYTF. In DNA, the CDR3 is TGTGCCAGCAGTCTGGGGCGAGGAGAAAGTTATGGCTACACCTTC. The full variable domain, in which reference TRBV2 and TRBJ1-2 provide the parts outside the CDR3, is EPEVTQTPSHQVTQMGQEVILRCVPISNHLYFYWYRQILGQKVEFLVSFYNNEISEKSEIFDDQFSVERPDGSNFTLKIRSTKLEDSAMYFCASSLGRGESYGYTFGSGTRLTVV.

This clone was picked up a small number of times. The chain combines TRBV5-6 with TRBJ1-2; 9 bases are a match to TRBD1. V lost 4 bases and J lost 7; bases outside the gene matches: 8. From germline, CDR1 is SGHDT and CDR2 YYEEEE. The length of the CDR3 is 14 residues. This CDR3 is CASSLPTGGSGYTF. The CDR3 DNA reads as TGTGCCAGCAGCCTTCCTACAGGGGGCAGTGGCTACACCTTC.

The V call is TRBV10-3, the J call TRBJ2-7; 7 nucleotides align to TRBD2. The CDR3 spans 12 residues. After removal of 10 bases from V and 3 bases from J, the junction contained 6 bases not matched to a gene. Germline V gene lookup returns CDR1 ENHRY and CDR2 SYGVKD. The CDR3 sequence is CATRRGGYEQYF. The CDR3, as DNA: TGTGCCACCCGCCGCGGGGGCTACGAGCAGTACTTC.

This clone was counted a few times. V gene TRBV5-1 combines with J gene TRBJ2-2; TRBD1 matches at 7 bases. In germline, CDR1 is SGHRS, CDR2 YFSETQ. Trimming took 4 bases from V and 0 from J; bases not matched to a gene: 9. The CDR3 extends over 17 amino acids. CDR3 amino acids: CASSNFSGGPNTGELFF. The CDR3 DNA is TGCGCCAGCAGCAACTTCTCAGGGGGACCGAACACCGGGGAGCTGTTTTTT.

CDR3 sequence reads: CASSLDRIAYYGYTF. The DNA of the CDR3 is TGTGCCAGCAGCCTCGACAGAATAGCCTACTATGGCTACACCTTC. J is TRBJ1-2 and V is TRBV11-2; D might be TRBD1 (5 bases). V lost 5 bases to trimming and J lost 3 bases, with 16 bases between them. The CDR3 has 15 residues. Germline loops: CDR1 SGHAT, CDR2 FQNNGV.

This rearrangement joins TRBV25-1 to TRBJ1-5; D is uncertain. Trimming cost V 1 base and J 9 bases, with 7 bases left between them. Germline V gives CDR1 MGHDK, CDR2 SYGVNS. This CDR3 spans 12 amino acids. The CDR3 DNA sequence: TGTGCCAGCAGTGAATTCCAAGGGCCCCAGCATTTT. Encoded protein: CASSEFQGPQHF.